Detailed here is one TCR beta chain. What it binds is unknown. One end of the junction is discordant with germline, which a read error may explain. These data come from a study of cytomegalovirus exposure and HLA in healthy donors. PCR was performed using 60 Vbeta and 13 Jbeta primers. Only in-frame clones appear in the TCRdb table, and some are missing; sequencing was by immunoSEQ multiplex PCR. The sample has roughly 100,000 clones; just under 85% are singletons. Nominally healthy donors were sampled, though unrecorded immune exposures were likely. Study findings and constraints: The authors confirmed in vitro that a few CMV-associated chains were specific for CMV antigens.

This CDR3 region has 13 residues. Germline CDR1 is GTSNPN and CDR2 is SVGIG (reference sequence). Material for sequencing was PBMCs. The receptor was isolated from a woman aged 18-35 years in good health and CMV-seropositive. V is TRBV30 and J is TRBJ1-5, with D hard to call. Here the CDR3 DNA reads TGTGCCTGGAGAGGGAACGCGGGTCAGCCCCAGAATTTT. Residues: CAWRGNAGQPQNF.